The entry below describes one T cell receptor (beta chain). These data are taken from a study of blood T cell repertoires in COVID-19. Across the whole study: Whether acute or convalescent, the COVID-19 samples came from the United States, Italy and Spain. PBMCs, B-cell-depleted T cells, or T cells provided the cDNA or gDNA that made up the material.

The authors' processing: From reference gene primer amplification, estimates of nucleated cell counts were derived. The method was immunoSEQ multiplex PCR; TCRdb's version includes in-frame clones alone and lacks a portion of them. V and J calls and clone size follow that table, whereas D and trimming were derived from the DNA. The sample consists of 200,000 to 300,000 clones, approximately 86% of them appearing once. The trim removed 6 bases at V and 4 bases at J, leaving 5 bases unmatched. Germline V CDR1 and CDR2: MNHEY, SMNVEV (reference sequence). The CDR3 spans 15 residues. This sequence originates from a man in his forties who had recovered from COVID-19. Input material: peripheral blood. V is TRBV27 and J is TRBJ2-2; 10 bases map to TRBD2. The CDR3 DNA follows: TGTGCCAGCAGCCGTCTAGCGGGGGTCACCGGGGAGCTGTTTTTT. Protein product: CASSRLAGVTGELFF.